This TCR beta chain was captured in a study of brain T cells in children with intractable seizures. Points from the study as a whole: Clones missing pre-surgery may reflect undersampling of that blood sample. Viral specificity was inferred only from CDR3 similarity; HCMV serostatus was unknown.

Clones were sequenced by immunoSEQ multiplex PCR, and TCRdb holds only the in-frame ones, with some missing. The sample yields about 320,000 clones, roughly 92% seen once. Sample time point: blood from clinic visit 5 months post-surgery; TSC patient then seizure free. Surgery cases with the highest brain T cell transcript signatures were chosen for sequencing. At least one anti-epileptic drug was given before surgery. About this clone itself: Its matching antigen is unknown.

The CDR3 runs 11 residues. V was cut by 6 bases and J by 8 bases, with 10 bases left in between. The V gene is TRBV12-3 or TRBV12-4, the J gene TRBJ1-2, with TRBD1 as a possible D gene (6 bases). This receptor was identified in a boy less than two years old with tuberous sclerosis and intractable seizures. Source: peripheral blood, taken approximately 5 months after surgery. The DNA for the CDR3 is TGTGCCAGCAGCAGGGGTATGGGCTACACCTTC. Protein: CASSRGMGYTF.